These 30 T cell receptor beta chains came from one sample sequenced in a study of early T cells in non-severe SARS-CoV-2 infection. TCRdb itself ran the 5' RACE reads through MiXCR, one entry per CDR3 protein. Altogether tens of thousands of distinct CDR3 sequences are present, 4.5% to 7.5% being singletons, with the ten largest covering roughly 4.5%. The sequenced sample was whole blood. The receptors here all came from an adult who was a healthcare worker with PCR-confirmed SARS-CoV-2 infection or an uninfected control (not recorded which).

This clonotype was seen many times. The chain recombines TRBV10-2 with TRBJ2-5; D remains unclear. The germline V and J ends were trimmed by 10 bases and 4 bases, with 19 bases remaining between them. Germline loops: CDR1 WSHSY, CDR2 SAAADI. The CDR3 loop spans 14 amino acids. The CDR3 protein is CATPLVKNGETQYF. The CDR3 DNA is TGCGCCACCCCTTTAGTAAAGAATGGAGAGACCCAGTACTTC.

In the case of this clonotype: A much bigger clone sits one base away, suggesting this may be a read error. The gene calls are TRBV7-9 and TRBJ1-1; the D gene is possibly TRBD1 (6 bases). Germline CDR1 reads SEHNR; CDR2 reads FQNEAQ (reference sequence). The CDR3 length is 14 residues. The CDR3 DNA sequence: TGTGCCCGCAGCTTTCAGGGGCAATACACTGAAGCTTTCTTT. As protein: CARSFQGQYTEAFF.

This clonotype came up many times. V and J are TRBV29-1 and TRBJ2-5; D might be TRBD2 (6 bases). Germline-derived CDR1 and CDR2 are SQVTM and ANQGSEA. This CDR3 is built from 15 residues. The V and J ends lost 1 base and 0 bases respectively, with 12 bases between them. The CDR3: CSVEGGRRHQETQYF. The CDR3 DNA sequence: TGCAGCGTTGAAGGGGGGAGGAGGCACCAAGAGACCCAGTACTTC.

This clonotype was seen repeatedly, ten times or more. J is TRBJ2-5 and V is TRBV10-3; maybe TRBD2 (6 bases). Trimming left V 3 bases short and J 2 bases short, with 10 bases between. The CDR3 runs to 14 residues. In germline, CDR1 is ENHRY, CDR2 SYGVKD. The CDR3: CAISELGGQETQYF. In DNA form, the CDR3 reads TGTGCCATCAGTGAACTGGGGGGTCAAGAGACCCAGTACTTC.

This clonotype has ten or more counts. The CDR3 coding sequence is TGCGCCAGCAGTGAATACAGGGGGGCTACTGAAGCTTTCTTT. It translates to CASSEYRGATEAFF. V usage is TRBV10-2 and J usage is TRBJ1-1, with 8 bases lining up with TRBD1. Germline loops: CDR1 WSHSY, CDR2 SAAADI. This CDR3 has 14 amino acids. V was clipped by 3 bases and J by 5 bases; unmatched bases: 5.

This clonotype was observed at least ten times. The V and J genes are TRBV29-1 and TRBJ2-5; D call uncertain. Trimming took 5 bases from V and 4 from J, leaving 8 bases between them. Per germline, CDR1 SQVTM and CDR2 ANQGSEA. CDR3 length equals 11 residues. The CDR3 coding sequence is TGCAGCGTTTCAACTCGAGAGACCCAGTACTTC. Translated: CSVSTRETQYF.

This clonotype occurred many times. The genes are TRBV10-3 and TRBJ1-6; D remains unclear. The ends were cut back, 1 base at V and 8 bases at J, with 6 bases in the middle. The CDR3 runs 13 residues. Germline CDR1 reads ENHRY; CDR2 reads SYGVKD. CDR3 residues: CAISEFVDSPLHF. Here the CDR3 DNA reads TGTGCCATCAGTGAGTTCGTCGATTCACCCCTCCACTTT.

This clonotype was detected ten times or more. The chain recombines TRBV10-3 with TRBJ2-5; D uncertain. CDR3 length equals 14 residues. V lost 3 bases and J 2 bases, leaving 10 bases between the germline ends. CDR1 and CDR2 (germline): ENHRY, SYGVKD. This CDR3 reads CAISDMDLQETQYF. The CDR3 bases are TGTGCCATCAGTGACATGGACCTTCAAGAGACCCAGTACTTC.

This clonotype was observed at least ten times. V usage is TRBV27 and J usage is TRBJ2-1; 10 nucleotides match TRBD2. V dropped 4 bases and J dropped 4; count of bases not matched to a gene: 4. Looked up from germline, CDR1 is MNHEY and CDR2 is SMNVEV (reference sequence). The CDR3 contains 15 residues. CDR3 amino acids: CASSSLTSGYNEQFF. The CDR3 bases are TGTGCCAGCAGTTCCCTGACTAGCGGGTACAATGAGCAGTTCTTC.

J is TRBJ2-3 and V is TRBV27; D might be TRBD1 (5 bases). Germline-derived CDR1 and CDR2 are MNHEY and SMNVEV (reference sequence). V was cut by 3 bases and J by 0 bases, with 10 bases left in between. This CDR3 contains 15 residues. The CDR3 bases are TGTGCCAGCAGTTTGGTCGGACACAGCACAGATACGCAGTATTTT. It specifies CASSLVGHSTDTQYF.

This clonotype was seen repeatedly, ten times or more. V is TRBV12-3 or TRBV12-4 and J is TRBJ1-5; 8 bases agree with TRBD1. The trim removed 4 bases at V and 6 bases at J, leaving 5 bases unmatched. CDR3 length: 14 amino acids. CDR3 coding DNA: TGTGCCAGCAGTTCCGGGACAGGTATTCAGCCCCAGCATTTT. Encoded protein: CASSSGTGIQPQHF.

This clonotype showed up many times. J is TRBJ2-1 and V is TRBV11-3, with 14 bases identical to TRBD2. The length of the CDR3 is 14 residues. V gave up 4 bases and J gave up 9 bases; unmatched junction bases: 2. Per the germline V gene, CDR1 is SGHNT and CDR2 is YENEEA. The CDR3 reads CASSSGLAGAEQFF. In DNA form, the CDR3 reads TGTGCCAGCAGCTCGGGACTAGCGGGGGCTGAGCAGTTCTTC.

There are many counts of this clonotype. The chain links TRBV7-6 to TRBJ2-3; D is tentatively TRBD1 or TRBD2 (5 bases each). Per the germline V gene, CDR1 is SGHVS and CDR2 is FNYEAQ. The CDR3 spans 15 residues. Trimming took 1 base from V and 6 from J, leaving 14 bases between them. The CDR3 loop reads CASSLDPRDGDTQYF. In nucleotides, the CDR3 is TGTGCCAGCAGCTTAGACCCCCGGGACGGGGATACGCAGTATTTT.

This clonotype was found many times. The chain has TRBV10-3 and TRBJ2-3, with D possibly TRBD1 on 6 matching bases. Trimming took 0 bases from V and 6 from J, leaving 13 bases between them. The CDR3 covers 15 residues. Germline assignment: CDR1 ENHRY and CDR2 SYGVKD. CDR3 residues: CAISESFQGFDTQYF. DNA of the CDR3: TGTGCCATCAGTGAGTCGTTCCAGGGGTTTGATACGCAGTATTTT.

This clonotype was seen repeatedly, ten times or more. V and J are TRBV4-1 and TRBJ2-7; the D is unclear. V was trimmed by 1 base and J by 2 bases, leaving 9 bases between them. The germline gives CDR1 MGHRA, CDR2 YSYEKL. The CDR3 is 14 residues long. The CDR3 region has the DNA TGCGCCAGCAGCCAAGGGCTACTCACCTACGAGCAGTACTTC. Translation gives CASSQGLLTYEQYF.

This clonotype was seen repeatedly, ten times or more. V usage is TRBV9 and J usage is TRBJ2-2; possibly TRBD1 for D (6 bases). The V end lost 4 bases, the J end lost 1 base, and 11 bases lay between the germline ends. The germline CDR1 and CDR2 sequences are SGDLS and YYNGEE. The CDR3 sequence is 15 residues long. DNA for the CDR3: TGTGCCAGCAGCTCCCGGGACATGAACACCGGGGAGCTGTTTTTT. Protein product: CASSSRDMNTGELFF.

This chain uses TRBV28 with TRBJ1-2; D ambiguous. CDR1 and CDR2 from the germline V gene are MDHEN and SYDVKM. CDR3 size: 14 residues. V lost 7 bases, J lost 12 bases, and 24 bases lay in between. The CDR3 DNA sequence: TGTGCCAGCACCGCTGCGGGGTTGCTGGAAGGCCACACCTTC. Translated, it gives CASTAAGLLEGHTF.

There are many counts of this clonotype. This chain uses TRBV20-1 with TRBJ1-6; D is possibly TRBD1 (5 bases). V was pared by 4 bases and J by 5 bases, with 12 bases between. The CDR3 is 14 residues long. Germline loops: CDR1 DFQATT, CDR2 SNEGSKA (reference sequence). The chain's CDR3 is CSAKRQLNNSPLHF. The CDR3, as DNA: TGCAGTGCTAAAAGACAGCTTAATAATTCACCCCTCCACTTT.

This clonotype occurred a few times. The J gene is TRBJ2-7, the V gene TRBV6-1, with 8 bases fitting TRBD1. CDR1 and CDR2 from the germline V gene are MNHNS and SASEGT. This CDR3 is built from 15 residues. Trimming took 2 bases from V and 3 from J; bases not matched to a gene: 6. The CDR3 DNA reads as TGTGCCAGCAGTGAACAACTCACAGGGGGCTACGAGCAGTACTTC. This translates into CASSEQLTGGYEQYF.

The chain links TRBV10-3 to TRBJ2-2; TRBD1 matches 7 bases. The junction had 14 bases not matched to a gene; V was cut back by 4 bases and J by 6 bases. Germline lookup yields CDR1 ENHRY and CDR2 SYGVKD. The CDR3 sequence is 17 residues long. The CDR3 loop is CAISASQNRGSPGELFF. For the CDR3, the DNA is TGTGCCATCAGTGCCTCACAGAACAGGGGATCCCCCGGGGAGCTGTTTTTT.

This clonotype was picked up many times. The gene calls are TRBV5-1 and TRBJ2-1; TRBD2 matches at 10 bases. The V gene's germline CDR1 is SGHRS and CDR2 YFSETQ. The ends lost 0 bases at V and 9 bases at J; junction bases unmatched: 9. The CDR3 extends over 16 amino acids. CDR3 sequence reads: CASSLEAPSGSSEQFF. CDR3 DNA sequence: TGCGCCAGCAGCTTGGAGGCGCCTAGCGGGAGTAGTGAGCAGTTCTTC.

This clonotype was observed at least ten times. The V call is TRBV28, the J call TRBJ2-3; 8 bases map to TRBD1. The CDR3 covers 13 residues. Germline V gene data show CDR1 as MDHEN and CDR2 as SYDVKM. The trim removed 10 bases at V and 6 bases at J, leaving 9 bases unmatched. CDR3 sequence (DNA): TGTGCCACCCATCAGGGGGCGCATGATACGCAGTATTTT. This sequence encodes CATHQGAHDTQYF.

In this sample, this clonotype turned up many times. The V call is TRBV5-1, the J call TRBJ2-2, with D possibly being TRBD2 (6 bases). In germline, CDR1 is SGHRS, CDR2 YFSETQ. V shed 1 base and J shed 1 base, with 11 bases lying between them. The CDR3 length is 16 residues. This CDR3 reads CASSLLRGMNTGELFF. CDR3 DNA: TGCGCCAGCAGCTTGTTGCGGGGTATGAACACCGGGGAGCTGTTTTTT.

This clonotype has only a few counts. The chain has TRBV24-1 and TRBJ2-1; 7 positions match TRBD1. This CDR3 is 17 amino acids long. Trimming at V came to 4 bases and at J to 4 bases, leaving 12 bases not matched to a gene. Germline assignment: CDR1 KGHDR and CDR2 SFDVKD. In DNA form, the CDR3 reads TGTGCCACCAGTGACAGGCGACAGGGCGAACCTTACAATGAGCAGTTCTTC. Its protein is CATSDRRQGEPYNEQFF.

Only a few counts were recorded for this clonotype. The chain links TRBV20-1 to TRBJ2-7, with a weak D call TRBD1 (6 bases). CDR3 length: 12 residues. Between the trimmed V and J ends, which lost 2 bases and 3 bases, there was a span of 8 bases. The V gene's germline CDR1 is DFQATT and CDR2 SNEGSKA (reference sequence). DNA for the CDR3: TGCAGTGCTAGACCAGGGGTCTACGAGCAGTACTTC. Translating it yields CSARPGVYEQYF.

This clonotype was counted at least ten times. V and J are TRBV6-5 and TRBJ2-2; D is tentatively TRBD1 or TRBD2 (5 bases each). V was trimmed by 5 bases and J by 0 bases, leaving 13 bases between them. Germline assignment: CDR1 MNHEY and CDR2 SVGAGI. CDR3 size: 16 residues. The CDR3 loop reads CASSPRGISNTGELFF. The CDR3 nucleotides are TGTGCCAGCAGTCCCCGGGGCATTTCGAACACCGGGGAGCTGTTTTTT.

J is TRBJ2-1 and V is TRBV5-4; D possibly corresponds to TRBD2 (6 bases). Per the germline V gene, CDR1 is SGHNT and CDR2 is YYREEE (reference sequence). V was pared by 0 bases and J by 5 bases, with 15 bases between. This CDR3 contains 16 residues. The CDR3 nucleotides are TGTGCCAGCAGCTTGGGTAATAGCGGAGTACACAATGAGCAGTTCTTC. Its protein product is CASSLGNSGVHNEQFF.

The chain uses TRBV7-6 and TRBJ1-1, with 7 bases identical to TRBD1. Germline V gives CDR1 SGHVS, CDR2 FNYEAQ. The CDR3 covers 14 residues. After removal of 5 bases from V and 0 bases from J, the junction contained 3 bases not matched to a gene. CDR3 DNA: TGTGCCAGCAGCCGACAGGGAATGAACACTGAAGCTTTCTTT. Translation: CASSRQGMNTEAFF.

This clonotype has a count of ten or more. J is TRBJ2-5 and V is TRBV7-9; D may be TRBD2 (5 bases). Looked up from germline, CDR1 is SEHNR and CDR2 is FQNEAQ (reference sequence). CDR3 size: 15 residues. Trimming shortened V by 2 bases and J by 4 bases, and 14 bases separated the two germline ends. As DNA, the CDR3 is TGTGCCAGCAGCTTAAATACGGGGATCGGAGAGACCCAGTACTTC. This codes for CASSLNTGIGETQYF. Together with reference TRBV7-9 and TRBJ2-5, the CDR3 gives the full variable domain: DTGVSQNPRHKITKRGQNVTFRCDPISEHNRLYWYRQTLGQGPEFLTYFQNEAQLEKSRLLSDRFSAERPKGSFSTLEIQRTEQGDSAMYLCASSLNTGIGETQYFGPGTRLLVL.

This clonotype appeared many times. The chain links TRBV5-6 to TRBJ1-4, with D hard to call. The CDR3 spans 16 residues. Germline assignment: CDR1 SGHDT and CDR2 YYEEEE. Trimming removed 0 bases at V and 6 bases at J, with 15 bases between. The CDR3, as DNA: TGTGCCAGCAGCTTGGGATCGGGCACCGCCCATGAAAAACTGTTTTTT. Protein: CASSLGSGTAHEKLFF.